The next 24 T cell receptor beta chains were all read from a single sample in a study of human T cells and chemical hapten exposure. MiXCR was run by TCRdb on the RACE reads, yielding one entry per CDR3 protein. The table records approximately 82,000 distinct CDR3 sequences, 10% to 15% of them present only once. Indicated time point: patch test 1, 2 weeks after DPC sensitization. Treatment meaning: therapeutic diphenylcyclopropenone sensitization with weekly scalp DPC. The input for sequencing was whole blood, taken in connection with sensitization to the hapten diphenylcyclopropenone (DPC). These TCRs come from an older woman with alopecia areata. Some clones in this sample may be carry-over from other donors' samples.

The chain has TRBV29-1 and TRBJ1-2; TRBD1 matches at 7 bases. Germline V CDR1 and CDR2: SQVTM, ANQGSEA. V dropped 3 bases and J dropped 8; count of bases not matched to a gene: 6. The CDR3 consists of 12 residues. The CDR3 sequence is CSVESQGGGYTF. CDR3 DNA: TGCAGCGTTGAGTCCCAGGGGGGCGGCTACACCTTC.

This clonotype was counted only a few times. The chain uses TRBV7-2 and TRBJ2-3; TRBD2 matches at 8 bases. Per germline, CDR1 SGHTA and CDR2 FQGNSA. V was pared by 5 bases and J by 1 base, with 5 bases of the junction left unmatched. The CDR3 runs 15 residues. CDR3 DNA: TGTGCCAGCAGCCCGAGCGGGGGCGGCACAGATACGCAGTATTTT. Its protein product is CASSPSGGGTDTQYF.

A few counts support this clonotype. The chain uses TRBV20-1 and TRBJ2-7, with D hard to call. Trimming pared 3 bases from V and 2 bases from J, leaving 5 bases between. CDR3 length equals 11 residues. Germline CDR1 and CDR2: DFQATT and SNEGSKA (reference sequence). CDR3 DNA: TGCAGTGCTAGTTTTACCTACGAGCAGTACTTC. Amino acid sequence: CSASFTYEQYF.

The chain combines TRBV29-1 with TRBJ1-1; a possible D gene is TRBD1 (6 bases). V lost 1 base and J lost 8, with 11 bases in between. There are 12 residues in the CDR3. Germline V gene lookup returns CDR1 SQVTM and CDR2 ANQGSEA. The CDR3 loop is CSVEVQGREAFF. The CDR3 nucleotides are TGCAGCGTTGAAGTTCAGGGGCGAGAAGCTTTCTTT.

This clonotype was observed at least ten times. The J gene is TRBJ2-3, the V gene TRBV20-1, with 7 nucleotides matching TRBD2. The germline CDR1 and CDR2 sequences are DFQATT and SNEGSKA (reference sequence). CDR3 size: 14 residues. Unmatched junction bases numbered 5, after V lost 3 bases and J lost 2 bases. The CDR3 coding sequence is TGCAGTGCTAGTTTGGGGGGGTACACAGATACGCAGTATTTT. Translated: CSASLGGYTDTQYF.

The V and J genes are TRBV30 and TRBJ2-7; tentative D call: TRBD1 (5 bases). CDR1 and CDR2 (germline): GTSNPN, SVGIG (reference sequence). The length of the CDR3 is 15 residues. With 3 bases removed from V and 2 bases from J, the gap between germline ends came to 17 bases. CDR3 in DNA: TGTGCCTGGAGACCGAAGACAGCCTTGACCTACGAGCAGTACTTC. Protein product: CAWRPKTALTYEQYF.

In its sample, this clonotype was seen many times. This chain links TRBV10-2 with TRBJ1-2; 7 positions match TRBD1. The germline V gene has CDR1 WSHSY and CDR2 SAAADI. After removal of 2 bases from V and 8 bases from J, the junction contained 14 bases not matched to a gene. The CDR3 contains 16 residues. The CDR3 loop reads CASSEPGGGGAGGYTF. DNA for the CDR3: TGCGCCAGCAGTGAGCCCGGTGGAGGGGGCGCGGGCGGCTACACCTTC.

The chain couples TRBV9 to TRBJ2-7, with 8 bases that match TRBD2. CDR3 length: 16 residues. Germline assignment: CDR1 SGDLS and CDR2 YYNGEE. V shed 4 bases and J 0 bases; nucleotides not matched to a gene: 9. As DNA, the CDR3 is TGTGCCAGCAGCCTATCGCCCGGGACTAGCTCCTACGAGCAGTACTTC. Amino acid sequence: CASSLSPGTSSYEQYF.

At least ten counts were recorded for this clonotype. The rearrangement links TRBV5-1 to TRBJ2-3; either TRBD1 or TRBD2 may supply D (5 bases each). Germline CDR1 and CDR2: SGHRS and YFSETQ. The CDR3 consists of 14 residues. V dropped 4 bases and J dropped 2 bases, with 11 bases sitting between them. Here the CDR3 DNA reads TGCGCCAGCAGCCCTGGGACCCTCACAGATACGCAGTATTTT. The encoded protein is CASSPGTLTDTQYF.

The chain uses TRBV18 and TRBJ1-1; D is uncertain. Germline assignment: CDR1 KGHSH and CDR2 LQKENI. The CDR3 spans 14 residues. V lost 0 bases and J lost 4, with 9 bases in between. CDR3 in DNA: TGTGCCAGCTCACCACCATCAAAGTCCACTGAAGCTTTCTTT. Amino acids: CASSPPSKSTEAFF.

This clonotype was found many times. J is TRBJ2-7 and V is TRBV29-1; 9 bases line up with TRBD1. V shed 5 bases, J shed 2 bases, and the junction held 4 bases outside the gene matches. The CDR3 is 13 amino acids. Germline lookup yields CDR1 SQVTM and CDR2 ANQGSEA. CDR3 DNA sequence: TGCAGCGTTCGGGACAGGGTAACCTACGAGCAGTACTTC. It encodes CSVRDRVTYEQYF.

The chain recombines TRBV12-3 or TRBV12-4 with TRBJ1-5; tentatively, D is TRBD1 (5 bases). The CDR3 is made up of 15 amino acids. V was pared by 5 bases and J by 6 bases, with 17 bases between. CDR3 sequence (DNA): TGTGCCAGCAGTGCTAAATCAGGGTCCGGTCAGCCCCAGCATTTT. Encoded protein: CASSAKSGSGQPQHF.

This clonotype was seen only a few times. The chain's CDR3 is CASSGTVYEQYF. Here the CDR3 DNA reads TGTGCCAGCAGTGGGACAGTCTACGAGCAGTACTTC. The V gene is TRBV2, the J gene TRBJ2-7; maybe TRBD1 (6 bases). The V end lost 4 bases, the J end lost 3 bases, and 7 bases lay between the germline ends. CDR3 size: 12 residues. Germline CDR1 SNHLY, CDR2 FYNNEI.

This clonotype was picked up many times. The chain links TRBV20-1 to TRBJ1-1; D is possibly TRBD1 (5 bases). Deletions cut 3 bases from V and 3 bases from J, with 11 bases between. CDR1 and CDR2 from the germline V gene are DFQATT and SNEGSKA (reference sequence). CDR3 length equals 13 residues. The CDR3 reads CSARSQGDTEAFF. CDR3 nucleotides: TGCAGTGCTAGGTCGCAGGGCGACACTGAAGCTTTCTTT.

This clonotype was counted only a few times. The V call is TRBV29-1, the J call TRBJ2-1; TRBD1 agrees at 7 bases. Germline CDR1 reads SQVTM; CDR2 reads ANQGSEA. Trimming removed 8 bases from V and 6 bases from J; junction bases left unmatched: 31. The CDR3 sequence is 20 residues long. The CDR3 is CSRPGNRAGVETGNRNEQFF. The CDR3, as DNA: TGCAGCCGTCCGGGTAATCGCGCAGGGGTGGAGACAGGGAATCGCAATGAGCAGTTCTTC.

In this sample, this clonotype turned up a few times. The V gene is TRBV6-6, the J gene TRBJ2-7; TRBD2 aligns across 7 bases. CDR3 length: 16 amino acids. The junction had 11 bases not matched to a gene; V was cut back by 4 bases and J by 2 bases. CDR1 is MNHNY and CDR2 is SVGAGI in the germline V gene (reference sequence). In DNA form, the CDR3 reads TGTGCCAGCAGTTCCCCGACTAGCAGAACTACCTACGAGCAGTACTTC. This codes for CASSSPTSRTTYEQYF.

The chain has TRBV29-1 and TRBJ2-3, with D uncertain. The V end was cut by 2 bases, the J end by 1 base, with 4 bases between. The CDR3 totals 12 residues. Germline lookup yields CDR1 SQVTM and CDR2 ANQGSEA. The CDR3 protein is CSVEIGTDTQYF. The CDR3 DNA follows: TGCAGCGTTGAAATTGGCACAGATACGCAGTATTTT.

As regards this clonotype: Germline is not matched at one junction end, which may reflect a read error. The V and J genes are TRBV6-6 and TRBJ1-1; no definite D call. The CDR3 extends over 14 amino acids. Germline loops: CDR1 MNHNY, CDR2 SVGAGI (reference sequence). The CDR3: CANSYSTLNTEAFF. CDR3 bases: TGTGCCAACAGTTACTCGACACTTAACACTGAAGCTTTCTTT.

This clonotype was seen repeatedly, ten times or more. The genes are TRBV20-1 and TRBJ2-7, with D hard to call. The V and J ends lost 0 bases and 8 bases respectively, with 29 bases between them. Germline V lookup: CDR1 DFQATT, CDR2 SNEGSKA (reference sequence). This CDR3 contains 18 residues. The chain's CDR3 is CSARDQLVGSNYLIQQYF. Here the CDR3 DNA reads TGCAGTGCTAGAGATCAGTTAGTGGGCAGCAACTACCTCATTCAGCAGTACTTC.

The gene calls are TRBV29-1 and TRBJ2-3; no reliable D call. Trimming left V 4 bases short and J 1 base short, with 6 bases between. The CDR3 spans 12 residues. Germline V gene sequence: CDR1 SQVTM, CDR2 ANQGSEA. CDR3 coding DNA: TGCAGCGTTGGCTTGGGCACAGATACGCAGTATTTT. Residues: CSVGLGTDTQYF.

This clonotype appeared once. With a much larger clone just one base away, this may be a read error. The rearrangement uses TRBV10-1 and TRBJ2-3; 8 bases line up with TRBD1. Germline V lookup: CDR1 WNHNN, CDR2 SYGVQD (reference sequence). The CDR3 is 14 amino acids. The DNA for the CDR3 is TGCGCCAGCAGTGACTCGGTCGGGACAGGTACGCAGTATTTT. Residues: CASSDSVGTGTQYF.

The V and J genes are TRBV4-1 and TRBJ1-1, with D maybe TRBD1 (5 bases). The CDR3 covers 15 residues. The germline CDR1 and CDR2 sequences are MGHRA and YSYEKL. Trimming left V 1 base short and J 2 bases short, with 11 bases between. The CDR3 region has the DNA TGCGCCAGCAGCCAAGGAGACAGATATAACACTGAAGCTTTCTTT. This sequence encodes CASSQGDRYNTEAFF.

Comments on this clonotype: Being one base from a much bigger clone, this may be a read error. The J gene is TRBJ1-1, the V gene TRBV9; D uncertain. CDR1 and CDR2 from the germline V gene are SGDLS and YYNGEE. CDR3 length: 13 amino acids. V gave up 3 bases and J gave up 0 bases, with 6 bases separating them. The CDR3 sequence is CASSAAVNTEAFF. Here the CDR3 DNA reads TGTGCCAGCAGCGCAGCGGTGAACACTGAAGCTTTCTTT.

V gene TRBV7-8 combines with J gene TRBJ2-3; D gene unclear. This CDR3 is built from 17 residues. Trimming removed 6 bases at V and 1 base at J, with 20 bases between. Germline V CDR1 and CDR2: SGHVS, FQNEAQ. The chain's CDR3 is CASRSGRQPVGTDTQYF. The CDR3 nucleotides are TGTGCCAGCAGGTCCGGGCGGCAGCCGGTAGGCACAGATACGCAGTATTTT.